The 10 T cell receptor beta chains in this list originate from one sample, sequenced in a study of response to subunit inactivated influenza vaccine. TCRdb reanalysed the RT-PCR reads using MiXCR and keeps one entry per CDR3 protein. Found here are about half a million distinct CDR3 sequences, 10% to 11% of them singletons; the top ten hold 9.5% to 15%. The sample here was PBMCs from blood, taken 45 days after vaccination. The receptors stem from a man over 45 who received an inactivated influenza vaccine.

The V gene is TRBV24-1, the J gene TRBJ1-5, with unresolved D. Trimming pared 2 bases from V and 3 bases from J, leaving 7 bases between. Germline CDR1 is KGHDR and CDR2 is SFDVKD. The CDR3 is made up of 14 amino acids. The CDR3 reads CATSDSVYNQPQHF. The CDR3 bases are TGTGCCACCAGTGATTCGGTGTACAATCAGCCCCAGCATTTT.

This chain links TRBV18 with TRBJ1-5; D gene unclear. This CDR3 contains 14 residues. The germline V gene encodes CDR1 KGHSH and CDR2 LQKENI. The V gene lost 6 bases and the J gene lost 6 bases, with 15 bases spanning the gap. The CDR3 reads CASSPNRGGQPQHF. CDR3 nucleotides: TGTGCCAGCTCTCCGAATCGCGGTGGTCAGCCCCAGCATTTT.

J is TRBJ2-2 and V is TRBV21-1; TRBD2, the table's D call, lacks a check against the DNA. TRBV21-1 is marked as a pseudogene. The CDR3 has 16 amino acids. CDR3 coding DNA: TGTGCCAGCAGCCCTGGGCACTCTGCGGGAGGGCCGGAGCTGTTTTTT. This codes for CASSPGHSAGGPELFF.

About this clonotype itself: One junction end does not reproduce the germline sequence, and a read error may be involved. The chain couples TRBV7-3 to TRBJ2-1, with 11 bases lining up with TRBD2. In germline, CDR1 is SGHTA, CDR2 FQGTGA. The CDR3 is made up of 15 amino acids. Written as DNA, the CDR3 is TGTGCCAGCAGCAAACGGCCGGGACTAGCGGAAGAGCGGTTCTTC. Protein product: CASSKRPGLAEERFF.

This clonotype has only a few counts. The V gene is TRBV12-3 or TRBV12-4, the J gene TRBJ1-2, with D possibly matching TRBD1 (6 bases). The CDR3 runs 13 residues. V lost 5 bases, J lost 4 bases, and 11 bases lay in between. DNA for the CDR3: TGTGCCAGCAGTAAACAGGGATTCTATGGCTACACCTTC. It is translated as CASSKQGFYGYTF.

This clonotype was counted at least ten times. CDR3 nucleotides: TGCAGCGTTGAGGGACAGGGGACAGATACGCAGTATTTT. It is translated as CSVEGQGTDTQYF. The chain combines TRBV29-1 with TRBJ2-3; TRBD1 agrees at 10 bases. From germline, CDR1 is SQVTM and CDR2 ANQGSEA. The CDR3 consists of 13 residues. Trimming at V came to 3 bases and at J to 3 bases, leaving 0 bases not matched to a gene.

J is TRBJ2-6 and V is TRBV11-2, with TRBD1 identical over 8 bases. The CDR3 has 18 amino acids. Germline V gene data show CDR1 as SGHAT and CDR2 as FQNNGV. The trim removed 5 bases at V and 0 bases at J, leaving 9 bases unmatched. CDR3 in DNA: TGTGCCAGCAGCCCAAGGGACAGGTCCTACTCTGGGGCCAACGTCCTGACTTTC. This codes for CASSPRDRSYSGANVLTF.

The V gene is TRBV12-3 or TRBV12-4, the J gene TRBJ1-4; 8 bases match TRBD1. The CDR3 has 14 residues. Trimming cost V 6 bases and J 8 bases; bases outside gene matches: 8. CDR3: CASSLTRQGEKLFF. Written as DNA, the CDR3 is TGTGCCAGCAGCTTAACTCGACAGGGGGAAAAACTGTTTTTT.

This clonotype has a count of ten or more. The chain recombines TRBV29-1 with TRBJ2-5, with 8 bases identical to TRBD1. V shed 7 bases and J 1 base; nucleotides not matched to a gene: 11. CDR3 length: 15 amino acids. Germline V lookup: CDR1 SQVTM, CDR2 ANQGSEA. CDR3 DNA: TGCAGCGCCAATCCGGGACAGGCCCTCCAAGAGACCCAGTACTTC. It translates to CSANPGQALQETQYF.

This clonotype came up a few times. The chain links TRBV6-7 to TRBJ2-1; maybe TRBD1 (6 bases). TRBV6-7 is given ORF status, its function remaining uncertain. The CDR3 totals 17 residues. The V and J ends lost 7 bases and 4 bases respectively, with 23 bases between them. CDR3 bases: TGTGCCAGCACCACCCCCTCCCGACAGGATTATTACAATGAGCAGTTCTTC. Amino acid sequence: CASTTPSRQDYYNEQFF.